The 30 T cell receptor beta chains listed next were all sequenced from one sample in a study of OX40 agonist ivuxolimab in advanced cancers. Produced via immunoSEQ multiplex PCR; TCRdb's table is partial and in-frame only. The sample shows 35,000 to 40,000 clones, roughly 80% of them seen only once. Here the sequenced sample was CD4+ or CD8+ T cells sorted from blood, taken in a trial of the OX40 agonist ivuxolimab. The receptors were sampled from an adult with an advanced solid tumor such as melanoma, head and neck, liver or kidney cancer.

This clone was detected once. The J gene is TRBJ2-6, the V gene TRBV7-2; maybe TRBD2 (6 bases). The CDR3 length is 16 residues. Trimming removed 5 bases from V and 2 bases from J, with 13 bases in between. Germline V gene data show CDR1 as SGHTA and CDR2 as FQGNSA. The CDR3 region is CASSLGGGTGANVLTF. CDR3 DNA: TGTGCCAGCAGCCTGGGGGGAGGAACTGGGGCCAACGTCCTGACTTTC.

Written as DNA, the CDR3 is TGTGCCAGCACTAGACTAGCGGAGGGGTACGGGGAGCTGTTTTTT. It codes for CASTRLAEGYGELFF. The V call is TRBV6-1, the J call TRBJ2-2, with 9 bases identical to TRBD2. This CDR3 contains 15 residues. The germline V gene has CDR1 MNHNS and CDR2 SASEGT. The trim removed 7 bases at V and 7 bases at J, leaving 10 bases unmatched.

The V call is TRBV5-6, the J call TRBJ2-6, with no clear D. Germline V gene lookup returns CDR1 SGHDT and CDR2 YYEEEE. The V gene lost 0 bases and the J gene lost 0 bases, with 4 bases spanning the gap. The length of the CDR3 is 15 residues. The CDR3 sequence: CASSLGSSGANVLTF. In DNA form, the CDR3 reads TGTGCCAGCAGCTTGGGGAGCTCTGGGGCCAACGTCCTGACTTTC. The whole variable domain, remainder taken from reference TRBV5-6 and TRBJ2-6, is DAGVTQSPTHLIKTRGQQVTLRCSPKSGHDTVSWYQQALGQGPQFIFQYYEEEERQRGNFPDRFSGHQFPNYSSELNVNALLLGDSALYLCASSLGSSGANVLTFGAGSRLTVL.

The genes are TRBV4-1 and TRBJ2-2; D remains ambiguous. CDR1 is MGHRA and CDR2 is YSYEKL in the germline V gene. The CDR3 has 14 amino acids. V shed 0 bases and J shed 7 bases, with 9 bases lying between them. For the CDR3, the DNA is TGCGCCAGCAGCCAAGAGATGTTTAACGGGGAGCTGTTTTTT. Protein sequence: CASSQEMFNGELFF.

The V gene is TRBV5-1, the J gene TRBJ2-5, with D perhaps TRBD1 or TRBD2 (5 bases each). Germline V lookup: CDR1 SGHRS, CDR2 YFSETQ. The CDR3 runs to 14 residues. The ends were cut back, 4 bases at V and 2 bases at J, with 12 bases in the middle. This CDR3 reads CASSIRDGQETQYF. The CDR3 DNA follows: TGCGCCAGCAGCATCAGGGACGGACAAGAGACCCAGTACTTC.

The chain uses TRBV5-6 and TRBJ2-3, with D possibly TRBD2 on 6 matching bases. Germline lookup yields CDR1 SGHDT and CDR2 YYEEEE. This CDR3 region has 16 residues. V was clipped by 5 bases and J by 2 bases, with 18 bases between them. CDR3 nucleotide sequence: TGTGCCAGCAGACAGTTTGGCGGGGCCTTCACAGATACGCAGTATTTT. It encodes CASRQFGGAFTDTQYF.

The chain uses TRBV6-5 and TRBJ2-4; TRBD1 matches 10 bases. Trimming at V came to 6 bases and at J to 9 bases, leaving 5 bases not matched to a gene. The CDR3 has 13 residues. The V gene's germline CDR1 is MNHEY and CDR2 SVGAGI. The CDR3 DNA follows: TGTGCCAGCAGCACGGACAGGGGGGGCATTCAGTACTTC. This encodes CASSTDRGGIQYF.

The table lists this clone with a count of one. The CDR3 loop is CATSRDRRRAGPQHF. The DNA for the CDR3 is TGTGCCACCAGCAGAGATCGACGGAGGGCAGGGCCCCAGCATTTT. The J gene is TRBJ1-5, the V gene TRBV15; the D is unclear. The V gene's germline CDR1 is LNHNV and CDR2 YYDKDF (reference sequence). CDR3 length equals 15 residues. Deletions cut 0 bases from V and 9 bases from J, with 15 bases between.

The chain combines TRBV4-1 with TRBJ2-2; 9 bases are shared with TRBD2. The V gene's germline CDR1 is MGHRA and CDR2 YSYEKL. The CDR3 length is 15 residues. V was clipped by 6 bases and J by 1 base; unmatched bases: 3. The CDR3 sequence: CASRALAGNTGELFF. The CDR3 DNA is TGCGCCAGCAGAGCACTAGCGGGGAACACCGGGGAGCTGTTTTTT.

This rearrangement joins TRBV11-2 to TRBJ2-1, with unresolved D. Germline V lookup: CDR1 SGHAT, CDR2 FQNNGV. V was trimmed by 3 bases and J by 4 bases, leaving 4 bases between them. The CDR3 has 12 residues. The CDR3 bases are TGTGCCAGCAGCTTGGGTTACAATGAGCAGTTCTTC. Translated, it gives CASSLGYNEQFF.

The chain employs TRBV14 and TRBJ2-7; unclear D gene. The germline gives CDR1 SGHDN, CDR2 FVKESK. Trimming pared 2 bases from V and 3 bases from J, leaving 14 bases between. This CDR3 is built from 15 residues. The CDR3 is CASSQYLGGGYEQYF. CDR3 bases: TGTGCCAGCAGCCAATATTTGGGCGGCGGCTACGAGCAGTACTTC.

The count of this clone is one. Here the CDR3 reads CASSSGDMNTEAFF. DNA of the CDR3: TGTGCCAGCAGCTCCGGGGATATGAACACTGAAGCTTTCTTT. The V gene is TRBV7-3, the J gene TRBJ1-1; D remains unclear. Germline V gene data show CDR1 as SGHTA and CDR2 as FQGTGA. This CDR3 spans 14 amino acids. V was clipped by 4 bases and J by 0 bases, with 9 bases between them.

This chain uses TRBV7-8 with TRBJ2-7, with unresolved D. The V and J ends lost 1 base and 0 bases respectively, with 13 bases between them. Germline CDR1 and CDR2: SGHVS and FQNEAQ. The length of the CDR3 is 16 residues. The CDR3 loop is CASSLGPPVSSYEQYF. CDR3 nucleotide sequence: TGTGCCAGCAGCTTAGGCCCGCCAGTGAGCTCCTACGAGCAGTACTTC.

The chain is built from TRBV7-8 and TRBJ2-1; 12 bases agree with TRBD2. The CDR3 covers 16 residues. Trimming cost V 5 bases and J 7 bases; bases outside gene matches: 9. CDR1 and CDR2 (germline): SGHVS, FQNEAQ. CDR3 DNA sequence: TGTGCCAGCAGCGCCAGACTAGCGGGGGATTGGAATGAGCAGTTCTTC. This sequence encodes CASSARLAGDWNEQFF. The full variable domain, in which reference TRBV7-8 and TRBJ2-1 provide the parts outside the CDR3, is GAGVSQSPRYKVAKRGQDVALRCDPISGHVSLFWYQQALGQGPEFLTYFQNEAQLDKSGLPSDRFFAERPEGSVSTLKIQRTQQEDSAVYLCASSARLAGDWNEQFFGPGTRLTVL.

This chain connects TRBV19 to TRBJ1-4; D might be TRBD1 (6 bases). V was shortened by 7 bases and J by 6 bases, with 18 bases between the two germline ends. The CDR3 is 15 amino acids. Germline CDR1 is LNHDA and CDR2 is SQIVND (reference sequence). The CDR3, as DNA: TGTGCCAGTAATATCGTACCGGGACAAGATGAAAAACTGTTTTTT. The encoded protein is CASNIVPGQDEKLFF.

V and J are TRBV29-1 and TRBJ2-7; 10 nucleotides line up with TRBD2. Germline V gene lookup returns CDR1 SQVTM and CDR2 ANQGSEA. After removal of 5 bases from V and 3 bases from J, the junction contained 7 bases not matched to a gene. This CDR3 contains 14 residues. CDR3 residues: CSVSPGTSVYEQYF. In DNA, the CDR3 is TGCAGCGTTTCTCCCGGGACTAGCGTCTACGAGCAGTACTTC.

The J gene is TRBJ2-2, the V gene TRBV5-1, with no clear D. The V gene lost 0 bases and the J gene lost 5 bases, with 5 bases spanning the gap. CDR1 and CDR2 (germline): SGHRS, YFSETQ. The CDR3 length is 13 residues. CDR3 sequence: CASSLGQTGELFF. The CDR3 coding sequence is TGCGCCAGCAGCTTGGGGCAAACCGGGGAGCTGTTTTTT. Full variable domain (missing parts from reference TRBV5-1 and TRBJ2-2): KAGVTQTPRYLIKTRGQQVTLSCSPISGHRSVSWYQQTPGQGLQFLFEYFSETQRNKGNFPGRFSGRQFSNSRSEMNVSTLELGDSALYLCASSLGQTGELFFGEGSRLTVL.

The chain joins TRBV6-5 to TRBJ2-3, with a tentative D call TRBD2 (5 bases). The germline CDR1 and CDR2 sequences are MNHEY and SVGAGI. Trimming removed 6 bases from V and 4 bases from J, with 14 bases in between. This CDR3 region has 14 residues. CDR3 sequence (DNA): TGTGCCAGCAGGAACAGTTTTAGCGCAGATACGCAGTATTTT. Its protein product is CASRNSFSADTQYF.

This clone is categorized as medium-sized (0.01 to 0.1%). The V gene is TRBV5-1, the J gene TRBJ2-7; 7 positions match TRBD1. The CDR3 contains 13 residues. CDR1 and CDR2 (germline): SGHRS, YFSETQ. V trimming: 0 bases; J trimming: 5 bases; junction bases outside the gene matches: 2. As DNA, the CDR3 is TGCGCCAGCAGCTTGGGACAGGGTCACGAGCAGTACTTC. Its translation: CASSLGQGHEQYF. Together with reference TRBV5-1 and TRBJ2-7, the CDR3 gives the full variable domain: KAGVTQTPRYLIKTRGQQVTLSCSPISGHRSVSWYQQTPGQGLQFLFEYFSETQRNKGNFPGRFSGRQFSNSRSEMNVSTLELGDSALYLCASSLGQGHEQYFGPGTRLTVT.

V and J are TRBV6-5 and TRBJ2-1; possible D gene TRBD1, 6 bases. Germline values: CDR1 MNHEY, CDR2 SVGAGI. Trimming stripped 5 bases from V and 6 bases from J, with 17 bases between. The CDR3 runs 15 residues. This CDR3 reads CASSTRTGRGNEQFF. The DNA for the CDR3 is TGTGCCAGCAGTACCAGGACGGGCAGGGGCAATGAGCAGTTCTTC.

The chain joins TRBV7-9 to TRBJ2-1; TRBD2 matches at 16 bases. The germline CDR1 and CDR2 sequences are SEHNR and FQNEAQ (reference sequence). Trimming removed 5 bases from V and 7 bases from J; junction bases left unmatched: 5. The CDR3 length is 16 residues. The DNA of the CDR3 is TGTGCCAGCAGCGCGCCGGGACTAGCGGGGGGGAATGAGCAGTTCTTC. Its translation: CASSAPGLAGGNEQFF. Together with reference TRBV7-9 and TRBJ2-1, the CDR3 gives the full variable domain: DTGVSQNPRHKITKRGQNVTFRCDPISEHNRLYWYRQTLGQGPEFLTYFQNEAQLEKSRLLSDRFSAERPKGSFSTLEIQRTEQGDSAMYLCASSAPGLAGGNEQFFGPGTRLTVL.

The chain has TRBV5-8 and TRBJ2-5; 8 nucleotides align to TRBD2. CDR1 and CDR2 (germline): SGHTS, YDEGEE. V dropped 2 bases and J dropped 3; count of bases not matched to a gene: 0. The length of the CDR3 is 13 residues. CDR3 sequence (DNA): TGTGCCAGCAGCTTTAGCGGGAAAGAGACCCAGTACTTC. It encodes CASSFSGKETQYF.

The V and J genes are TRBV10-3 and TRBJ2-1, with D perhaps matching TRBD2 (5 bases). This CDR3 region has 14 residues. Germline assignment: CDR1 ENHRY and CDR2 SYGVKD. Trimming pared 0 bases from V and 7 bases from J, leaving 10 bases between. The CDR3 loop reads CAISESGGWNEQFF. The DNA for the CDR3 is TGTGCCATCAGTGAGTCTGGAGGTTGGAATGAGCAGTTCTTC.

V usage is TRBV9 and J usage is TRBJ1-3; no firm D call. This CDR3 is 15 amino acids long. Between the trimmed V and J ends, which lost 0 bases and 2 bases, there was a span of 9 bases. The germline CDR1 and CDR2 sequences are SGDLS and YYNGEE. The CDR3 DNA reads as TGTGCCAGCAGCGTAGCTCAAACGGCTGGAAACACCATATATTTT. Translated: CASSVAQTAGNTIYF.

This sequence joins TRBV5-6 and TRBJ2-7; D unresolved. The ends were cut back, 0 bases at V and 2 bases at J, with 9 bases in the middle. The germline CDR1 and CDR2 sequences are SGHDT and YYEEEE. This CDR3 is 14 amino acids long. CDR3 sequence: CASSLDPKTYEQYF. CDR3 DNA sequence: TGTGCCAGCAGCTTGGATCCGAAGACCTACGAGCAGTACTTC.

The rearrangement uses TRBV5-1 and TRBJ1-4; D is undetermined. The V and J ends lost 7 bases and 10 bases respectively, with 20 bases between them. The CDR3 runs 14 residues. Germline V gene sequence: CDR1 SGHRS, CDR2 YFSETQ. CDR3 DNA: TGCGCCAGCCAGAACTCCCCATCCACGGCAAAACTGTTTTTT. Translating it yields CASQNSPSTAKLFF.

V gene TRBV28 combines with J gene TRBJ2-2; 10 bases agree with TRBD1. J gave up 0 bases and V 3 bases, and 1 base lay outside the gene matches. This CDR3 is 16 amino acids long. Germline-derived CDR1 and CDR2 are MDHEN and SYDVKM. CDR3 sequence: CASSLTGGANTGELFF. The CDR3 nucleotides are TGTGCCAGCAGTTTGACAGGGGGCGCGAACACCGGGGAGCTGTTTTTT.

This clone was counted only a few times. The chain employs TRBV7-2 and TRBJ2-4; no firm D call. Germline lookup yields CDR1 SGHTA and CDR2 FQGNSA. V lost 2 bases, J lost 6 bases, and 5 bases lay in between. The CDR3 extends over 12 amino acids. The CDR3 loop is CASSLSGNIQYF. For the CDR3, the DNA is TGTGCCAGCAGCTTATCGGGAAACATTCAGTACTTC.

The chain joins TRBV18 to TRBJ1-2; D is possibly TRBD1 (5 bases). V lost 2 bases to trimming and J lost 8 bases, with 21 bases between them. CDR1 is KGHSH and CDR2 is LQKENI in the germline V gene. CDR3 size: 16 residues. CDR3 region: CASSPSRDGRDGGYTF. The CDR3 DNA follows: TGTGCCAGCTCACCATCCCGGGACGGCCGAGATGGAGGCTACACCTTC.

The chain employs TRBV7-2 and TRBJ1-5, with a possible D match to TRBD1 (5 bases). The CDR3 loop spans 13 amino acids. The V end was cut by 1 base, the J end by 6 bases, with 7 bases between. The germline gives CDR1 SGHTA, CDR2 FQGNSA. CDR3 loop: CASSLVGGQPQHF. In DNA form, the CDR3 reads TGTGCCAGCAGCTTAGTCGGGGGTCAGCCCCAGCATTTT.